This T cell receptor beta chain was sequenced for a study of blood T cell repertoires in COVID-19. Study background: Samples came from the United States, Italy and Spain, spanning acute and convalescent COVID-19. PBMCs, B-cell-depleted T cells, or T cells were the source of the cDNA or gDNA that made up the material.

Trimming took 0 bases from V and 8 from J, leaving 13 bases between them. This CDR3 has 14 amino acids. Germline V gives CDR1 LGHNA, CDR2 YNFKEQ. Original data processing: From reference gene primer amplification, estimates of nucleated cell counts were derived. Profiled with immunoSEQ multiplex PCR; TCRdb holds only in-frame clones, not every one. V, J and clone size are taken as reported in that table, and D and trimming were inferred from the DNA itself. The sample carries over 100,000 clones, approximately 81% recorded once. The sequence came from a man aged 40-49 years with acute or convalescent COVID-19. The chain recombines TRBV4-2 with TRBJ1-2; perhaps TRBD1 as D (5 bases). The sample was peripheral blood. The CDR3 spells CASSQDWGDGGYTF. Written as DNA, the CDR3 is TGTGCCAGCAGCCAAGATTGGGGGGATGGAGGCTACACCTTC.